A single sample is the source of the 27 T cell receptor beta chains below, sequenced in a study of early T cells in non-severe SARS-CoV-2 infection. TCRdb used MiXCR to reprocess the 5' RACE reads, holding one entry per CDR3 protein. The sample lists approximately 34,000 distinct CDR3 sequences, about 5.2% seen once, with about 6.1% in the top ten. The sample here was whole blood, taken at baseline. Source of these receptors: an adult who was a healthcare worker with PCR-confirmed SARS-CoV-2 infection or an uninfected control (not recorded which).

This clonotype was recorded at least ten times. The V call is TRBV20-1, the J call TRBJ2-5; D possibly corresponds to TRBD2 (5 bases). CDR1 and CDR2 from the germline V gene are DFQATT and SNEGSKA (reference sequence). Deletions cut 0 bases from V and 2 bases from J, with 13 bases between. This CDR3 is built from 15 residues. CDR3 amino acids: CSAREGAASQETQYF. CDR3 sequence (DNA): TGCAGTGCTAGAGAAGGAGCGGCAAGTCAAGAGACCCAGTACTTC.

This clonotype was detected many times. The CDR3 protein is CASRQTGDKSYGYTF. In nucleotides, the CDR3 is TGTGCCAGCAGACAGACAGGGGACAAATCCTATGGCTACACCTTC. This chain connects TRBV6-5 to TRBJ1-2; 8 positions agree with TRBD1. This CDR3 region has 15 residues. Germline trimming cut 6 bases from V and 4 bases from J; bases unmatched to any gene: 10. Per the germline V gene, CDR1 is MNHEY and CDR2 is SVGAGI.

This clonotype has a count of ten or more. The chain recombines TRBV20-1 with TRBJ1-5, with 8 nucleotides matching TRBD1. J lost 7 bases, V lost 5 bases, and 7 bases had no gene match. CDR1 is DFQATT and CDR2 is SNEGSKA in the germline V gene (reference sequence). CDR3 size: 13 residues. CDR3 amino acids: CSAGRTGKQPQHF. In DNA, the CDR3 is TGCAGTGCTGGACGGACAGGGAAGCAGCCCCAGCATTTT.

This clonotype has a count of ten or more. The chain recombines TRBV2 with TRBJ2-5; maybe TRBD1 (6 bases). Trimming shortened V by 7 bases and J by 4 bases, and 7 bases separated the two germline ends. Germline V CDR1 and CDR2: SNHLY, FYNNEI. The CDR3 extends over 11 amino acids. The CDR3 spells CASKQGETQYF. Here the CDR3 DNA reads TGTGCCAGCAAACAGGGAGAGACCCAGTACTTC.

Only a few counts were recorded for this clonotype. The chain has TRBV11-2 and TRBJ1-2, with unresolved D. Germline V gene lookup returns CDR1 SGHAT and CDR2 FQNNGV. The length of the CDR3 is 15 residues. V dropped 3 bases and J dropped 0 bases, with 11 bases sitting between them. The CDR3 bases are TGTGCCAGCAGCTTTCGGACCCTAACTAACTATGGCTACACCTTC. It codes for CASSFRTLTNYGYTF.

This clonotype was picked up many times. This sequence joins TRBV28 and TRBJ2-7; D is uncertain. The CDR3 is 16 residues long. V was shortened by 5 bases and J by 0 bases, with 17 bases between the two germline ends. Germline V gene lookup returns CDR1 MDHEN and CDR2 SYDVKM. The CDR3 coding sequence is TGTGCCAGCAGTCCCCCCGACCGGACCCGCTCCTACGAGCAGTACTTC. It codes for CASSPPDRTRSYEQYF.

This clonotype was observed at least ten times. For the CDR3, the DNA is TGTGCCAGCAGTTACTCGAGACTAAGAGATACGCAGTATTTT. Amino acid sequence: CASSYSRLRDTQYF. The rearrangement uses TRBV6-2 or TRBV6-3 and TRBJ2-3; D perhaps matches TRBD2 (5 bases). The ends were cut back, 0 bases at V and 5 bases at J, with 9 bases in the middle. The germline gives CDR1 MNHEY, CDR2 SVGEGT. This CDR3 has 14 residues.

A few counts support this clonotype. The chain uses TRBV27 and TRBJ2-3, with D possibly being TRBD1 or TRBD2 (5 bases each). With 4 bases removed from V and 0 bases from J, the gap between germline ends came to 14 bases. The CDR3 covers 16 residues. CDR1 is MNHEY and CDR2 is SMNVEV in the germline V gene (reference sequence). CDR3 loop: CASSSLGAASTDTQYF. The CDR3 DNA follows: TGTGCCAGCAGTTCCCTCGGGGCCGCTAGCACAGATACGCAGTATTTT.

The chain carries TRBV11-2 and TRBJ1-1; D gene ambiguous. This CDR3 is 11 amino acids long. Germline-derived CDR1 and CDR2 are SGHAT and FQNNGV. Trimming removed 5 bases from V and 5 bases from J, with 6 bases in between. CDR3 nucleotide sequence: TGTGCCAGCAGCCCCGGGACTGAAGCTTTCTTT. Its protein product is CASSPGTEAFF.

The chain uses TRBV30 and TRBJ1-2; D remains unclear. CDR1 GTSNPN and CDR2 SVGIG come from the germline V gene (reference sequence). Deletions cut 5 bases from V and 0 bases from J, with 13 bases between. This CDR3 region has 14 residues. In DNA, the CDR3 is TGTGCCTGGTCTCCCGATGCAACTAACTATGGCTACACCTTC. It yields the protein CAWSPDATNYGYTF.

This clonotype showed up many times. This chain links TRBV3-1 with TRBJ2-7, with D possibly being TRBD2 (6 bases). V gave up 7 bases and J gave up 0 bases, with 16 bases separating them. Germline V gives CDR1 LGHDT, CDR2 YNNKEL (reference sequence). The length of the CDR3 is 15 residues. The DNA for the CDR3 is TGTGCCAGCAACCGGAGGGGTGGCCTCTCCTACGAGCAGTACTTC. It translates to CASNRRGGLSYEQYF.

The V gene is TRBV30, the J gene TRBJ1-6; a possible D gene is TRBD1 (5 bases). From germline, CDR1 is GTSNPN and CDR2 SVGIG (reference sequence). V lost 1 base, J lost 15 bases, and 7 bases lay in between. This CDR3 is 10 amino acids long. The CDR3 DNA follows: TGTGCCTGGAGTGGGGGACTCCTCCACTTT. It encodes CAWSGGLLHF. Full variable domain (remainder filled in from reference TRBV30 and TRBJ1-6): SQTIHQWPATLVQPVGSPLSLECTVEGTSNPNLYWYRQAAGRGLQLLFYSVGIGQISSEVPQNLSASRPQDRQFILSSKKLLLSDSGFYLCAWSGGLLHFGNGTRLTVT.

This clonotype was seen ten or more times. The DNA of the CDR3 is TGCGCCAGCAGCCGACAGGGCTTCACTGAAGCTTTCTTT. It translates to CASSRQGFTEAFF. This chain connects TRBV5-1 to TRBJ1-1; 7 bases are shared with TRBD1. Germline trimming cut 4 bases from V and 4 bases from J; bases unmatched to any gene: 4. CDR3 size: 13 residues. Germline V CDR1 and CDR2: SGHRS, YFSETQ.

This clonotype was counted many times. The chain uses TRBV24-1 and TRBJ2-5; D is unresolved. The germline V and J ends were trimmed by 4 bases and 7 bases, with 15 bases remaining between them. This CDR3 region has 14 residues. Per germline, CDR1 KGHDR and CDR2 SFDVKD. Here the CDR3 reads CATSDPGQVGTQYF. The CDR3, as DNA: TGTGCCACCAGTGACCCCGGCCAAGTCGGGACCCAGTACTTC.

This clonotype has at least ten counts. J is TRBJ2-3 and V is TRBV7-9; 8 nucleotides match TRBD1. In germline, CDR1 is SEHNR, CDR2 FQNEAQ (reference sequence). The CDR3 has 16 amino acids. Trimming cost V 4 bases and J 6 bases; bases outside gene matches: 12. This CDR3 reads CASSSLRTGPSDTQYF. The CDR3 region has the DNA TGTGCCAGCAGCTCGTTGCGGACAGGGCCCAGCGATACGCAGTATTTT.

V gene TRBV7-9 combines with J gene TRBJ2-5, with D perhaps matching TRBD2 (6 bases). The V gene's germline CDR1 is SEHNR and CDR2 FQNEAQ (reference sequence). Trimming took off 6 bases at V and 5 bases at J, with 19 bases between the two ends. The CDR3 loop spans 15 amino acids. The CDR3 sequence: CASSIFPNSGETQYF. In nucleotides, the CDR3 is TGTGCCAGCAGTATTTTTCCGAACAGCGGGGAGACCCAGTACTTC.

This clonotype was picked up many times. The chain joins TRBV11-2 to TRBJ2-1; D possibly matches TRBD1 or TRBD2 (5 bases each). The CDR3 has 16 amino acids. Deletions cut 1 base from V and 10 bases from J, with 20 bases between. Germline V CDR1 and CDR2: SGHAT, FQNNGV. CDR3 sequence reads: CASSLVEGLNDGEQFF. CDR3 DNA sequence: TGTGCCAGCAGCTTAGTCGAGGGGCTCAACGATGGGGAGCAGTTCTTC.

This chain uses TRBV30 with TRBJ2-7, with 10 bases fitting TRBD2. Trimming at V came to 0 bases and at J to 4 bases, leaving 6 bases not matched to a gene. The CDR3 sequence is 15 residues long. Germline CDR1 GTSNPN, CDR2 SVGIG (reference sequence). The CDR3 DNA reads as TGTGCCTGGAGTGTACTGTCTAGCGGGAGTTACGAGCAGTACTTC. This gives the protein CAWSVLSSGSYEQYF.

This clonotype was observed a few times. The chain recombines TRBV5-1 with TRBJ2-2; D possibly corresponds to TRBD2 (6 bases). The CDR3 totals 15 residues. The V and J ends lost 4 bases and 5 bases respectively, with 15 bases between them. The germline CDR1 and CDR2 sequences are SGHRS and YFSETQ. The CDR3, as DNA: TGCGCCAGCAGCCCTAGCCCAGGGAGGACCGGGGAGCTGTTTTTT. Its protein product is CASSPSPGRTGELFF.

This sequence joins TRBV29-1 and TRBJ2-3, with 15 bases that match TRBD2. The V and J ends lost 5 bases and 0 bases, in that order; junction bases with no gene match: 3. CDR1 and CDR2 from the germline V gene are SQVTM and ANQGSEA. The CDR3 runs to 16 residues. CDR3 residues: CSVRGLAGGSTDTQYF. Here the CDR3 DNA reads TGCAGCGTTCGGGGACTAGCGGGAGGTAGCACAGATACGCAGTATTTT.

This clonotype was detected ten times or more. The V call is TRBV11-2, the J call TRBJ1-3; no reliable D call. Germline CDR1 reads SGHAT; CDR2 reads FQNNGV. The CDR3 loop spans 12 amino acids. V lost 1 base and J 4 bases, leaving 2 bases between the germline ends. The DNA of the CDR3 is TGTGCCAGCAGCTTAGTCGGAAACACCATATATTTT. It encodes CASSLVGNTIYF.

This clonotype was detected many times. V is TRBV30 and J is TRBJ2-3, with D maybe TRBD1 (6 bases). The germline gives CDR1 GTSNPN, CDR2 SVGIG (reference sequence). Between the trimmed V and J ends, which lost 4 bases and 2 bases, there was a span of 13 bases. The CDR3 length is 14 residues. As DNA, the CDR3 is TGTGCCTGGATAGGGGGACAAGCCACAGATACGCAGTATTTT. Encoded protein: CAWIGGQATDTQYF.

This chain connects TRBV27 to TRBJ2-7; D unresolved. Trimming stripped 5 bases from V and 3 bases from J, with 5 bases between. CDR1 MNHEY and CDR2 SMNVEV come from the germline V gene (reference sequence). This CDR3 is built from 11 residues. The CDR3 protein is CASSTLYEQYF. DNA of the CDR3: TGTGCCAGCAGTACCCTCTACGAGCAGTACTTC.

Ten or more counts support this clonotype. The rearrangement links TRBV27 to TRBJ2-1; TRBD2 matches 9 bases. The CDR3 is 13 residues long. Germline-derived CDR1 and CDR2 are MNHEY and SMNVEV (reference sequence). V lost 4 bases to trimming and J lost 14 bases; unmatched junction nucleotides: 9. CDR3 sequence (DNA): TGTGCCAGCAGTTACACTCTAGCGGGATGGGAGTTCTTC. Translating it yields CASSYTLAGWEFF.

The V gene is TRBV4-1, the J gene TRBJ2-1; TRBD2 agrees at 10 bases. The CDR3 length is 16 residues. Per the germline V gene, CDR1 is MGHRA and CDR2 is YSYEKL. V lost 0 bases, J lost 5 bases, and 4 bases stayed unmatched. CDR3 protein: CASSQEGLARNNEQFF. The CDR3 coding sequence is TGCGCCAGCAGCCAAGAGGGACTAGCGCGAAACAATGAGCAGTTCTTC.

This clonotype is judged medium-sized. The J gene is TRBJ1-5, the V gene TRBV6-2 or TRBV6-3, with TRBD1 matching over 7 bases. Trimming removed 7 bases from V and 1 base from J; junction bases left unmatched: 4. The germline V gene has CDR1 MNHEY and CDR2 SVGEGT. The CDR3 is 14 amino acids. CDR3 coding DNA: TGTGCCAGCACTCTGACAGGGAGCAATCAGCCCCAGCATTTT. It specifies CASTLTGSNQPQHF.

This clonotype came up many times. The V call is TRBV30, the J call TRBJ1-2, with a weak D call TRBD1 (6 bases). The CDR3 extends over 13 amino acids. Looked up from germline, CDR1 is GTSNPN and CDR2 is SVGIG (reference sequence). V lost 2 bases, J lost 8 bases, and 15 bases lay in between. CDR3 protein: CAWSPPPGDGYTF. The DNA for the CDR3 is TGTGCCTGGAGTCCCCCCCCAGGGGACGGCTACACCTTC. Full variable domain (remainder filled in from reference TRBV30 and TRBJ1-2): SQTIHQWPATLVQPVGSPLSLECTVEGTSNPNLYWYRQAAGRGLQLLFYSVGIGQISSEVPQNLSASRPQDRQFILSSKKLLLSDSGFYLCAWSPPPGDGYTFGSGTRLTVV.